Listed here is a single T cell receptor (beta chain). The data originate from a study of blood T cell repertoires in COVID-19. Overall study: PBMCs, B-cell-depleted T cells, or T cells were the source of the cDNA or gDNA that made up the material.

The germline V gene encodes CDR1 ENHRY and CDR2 SYGVKD. With 3 bases removed from V and 0 bases from J, the gap between germline ends came to 9 bases. The CDR3 runs to 15 residues. Sequencing used immunoSEQ multiplex PCR; TCRdb keeps in-frame clones, though not all of them. The data show about 300,000 clones, with 85% to 90% seen just once and approximately 4% held by the top ten. What was sequenced was PBMCs or T cells enriched from blood (not recorded which). V and J are TRBV10-3 and TRBJ1-3; tentative D call: TRBD1 (5 bases). The TCR comes from a young woman with acute COVID-19. Here the CDR3 reads CAISDRAASGNTIYF. Written as DNA, the CDR3 is TGTGCCATCAGTGACAGGGCAGCCTCTGGAAACACCATATATTTT.